This T cell receptor (beta chain) came from a study of CD8 T cells in ankylosing spondylitis. Overall study results and limits: Previously reported in reactive arthritis synovial fluid and blood were some of the motif variants. Clones that were linked to disease were CD8+ and were relatively rare in peripheral blood. Seven to nine highly homologous variants formed a TCR beta motif that appeared characteristic of ankylosing spondylitis blood. Significant enrichment of disease-linked clones was reportedly seen in matched ankylosing spondylitis synovial fluid.

J was trimmed by 2 bases and V by 5 bases; bases with no gene match: 5. CDR1 is DFQATT, CDR2 SNEGSKA, per germline (reference sequence). The CDR3 is made up of 15 amino acids. This clonotype was counted a few times. Its antigen is as yet unknown. Preparation of TCR beta libraries was done by quantitative 5'-RACE with molecular barcodes. TCRdb re-derived calls from the 5' RACE reads in MiXCR, one entry per CDR3 protein. Of 750,000 to 850,000 distinct CDR3 sequences detected, about an eighth appear once; the ten largest clones hold just over 0.5%. The V gene is TRBV20-1, the J gene TRBJ2-6; TRBD1 matches at 8 bases. Material: blood, either unsorted or a sorted T cell fraction (not recorded which). This clonotype was obtained from a male donor with ankylosing spondylitis. CDR3 in DNA: TGCAGTGCTTTTCCAGGGGGCGCTGGGGCCAACGTCCTGACTTTC. Translated: CSAFPGGAGANVLTF.